Each of the 17 T cell receptor beta chains below was sequenced from the same sample in a study of control samples from healthy donors and cancer patients. Data came from immunoSEQ multiplex PCR; TCRdb stores just in-frame clones and leaves some out. The table lists 55,000 to 90,000 clones, 84% of them singletons. Sequenced sample: blood. These receptors were taken from a man aged 50-59 years in good health.

V is TRBV18 and J is TRBJ1-5, with unresolved D. CDR1 and CDR2 (germline): KGHSH, LQKENI. The CDR3 contains 17 residues. V shed 3 bases and J shed 5 bases, with 20 bases lying between them. The CDR3 protein is CASSPTGGGLWDQPQHF. The CDR3 DNA is TGTGCCAGCTCACCCACCGGCGGCGGCTTATGGGATCAGCCCCAGCATTTT.

The chain recombines TRBV19 with TRBJ2-1; the D is unclear. CDR3 length: 14 residues. Per the germline V gene, CDR1 is LNHDA and CDR2 is SQIVND (reference sequence). Trimming shortened V by 7 bases and J by 5 bases, and 15 bases separated the two germline ends. The chain's CDR3 is CASNTAGRNNEQFF. CDR3 in DNA: TGTGCCAGTAATACCGCCGGACGAAACAATGAGCAGTTCTTC.

V is TRBV5-1 and J is TRBJ1-5; unclear D gene. The CDR3 spans 13 residues. Trimming took off 4 bases at V and 11 bases at J, with 16 bases between the two ends. In germline, CDR1 is SGHRS, CDR2 YFSETQ. The chain's CDR3 is CASSLVIGQAQHF. The CDR3 coding sequence is TGCGCCAGCAGCCTTGTAATCGGGCAGGCCCAGCATTTT.

The J gene is TRBJ2-1, the V gene TRBV2; 8 bases agree with TRBD1. CDR1 and CDR2 from the germline V gene are SNHLY and FYNNEI. This CDR3 is 14 amino acids long. The junction had 10 bases not matched to a gene; V was cut back by 8 bases and J by 7 bases. CDR3 in amino acids: CASGARTGTNEQFF. The CDR3 nucleotides read TGTGCCAGCGGCGCCCGGACAGGGACGAATGAGCAGTTCTTC.

Regarding this clone: In the same sample, other DNA sequences code for this CDR3. The gene calls are TRBV27 and TRBJ1-5; no clear D. CDR3 size: 14 residues. CDR1 and CDR2 (germline): MNHEY, SMNVEV (reference sequence). V was trimmed by 3 bases and J by 0 bases, leaving 6 bases between them. The CDR3 nucleotides read TGTGCCAGCAGTTTCTCTAGTAGCAATCAGCCCCAGCATTTT. Its protein product is CASSFSSSNQPQHF.

V gene TRBV30 combines with J gene TRBJ1-1; TRBD1 matches 8 bases. V shed 3 bases and J 0 bases; nucleotides not matched to a gene: 0. CDR1 GTSNPN and CDR2 SVGIG come from the germline V gene (reference sequence). CDR3 length equals 13 residues. The CDR3: CAWSRGLNTEAFF. The CDR3 coding sequence is TGTGCCTGGAGCAGGGGGCTGAACACTGAAGCTTTCTTT.

This clone was counted once. The J gene is TRBJ1-3, the V gene TRBV24-1; 8 nucleotides agree with TRBD1. This CDR3 spans 15 amino acids. V gave up 3 bases and J gave up 4 bases; unmatched junction bases: 4. Germline-derived CDR1 and CDR2 are KGHDR and SFDVKD. CDR3 region: CATSDNGQGGNTIYF. CDR3 nucleotide sequence: TGTGCCACCAGTGATAATGGACAGGGCGGAAACACCATATATTTT.

V is TRBV18 and J is TRBJ1-1, with D uncertain. This CDR3 region has 14 residues. The germline V gene encodes CDR1 KGHSH and CDR2 LQKENI. Trimming removed 5 bases at V and 3 bases at J, with 13 bases between. CDR3 bases: TGTGCCAGCTCAACCGTCCCGAGGGACACTGAAGCTTTCTTT. Translating it yields CASSTVPRDTEAFF.

This chain links TRBV7-8 with TRBJ2-2; a weak D match, TRBD2 (5 bases). The CDR3 covers 18 residues. Trimming removed 1 base at V and 7 bases at J, with 22 bases between. Germline loops: CDR1 SGHVS, CDR2 FQNEAQ. The CDR3 DNA is TGTGCCAGCAGCTTAGTCTCCCCTAGCCACATAAAAGGCGGGGAGCTGTTTTTT. Translation gives CASSLVSPSHIKGGELFF. Complete variable domain (other parts from reference TRBV7-8 and TRBJ2-2): GAGVSQSPRYKVAKRGQDVALRCDPISGHVSLFWYQQALGQGPEFLTYFQNEAQLDKSGLPSDRFFAERPEGSVSTLKIQRTQQEDSAVYLCASSLVSPSHIKGGELFFGEGSRLTVL.

The chain recombines TRBV9 with TRBJ1-1; TRBD1 matches 9 bases. CDR1 and CDR2 from the germline V gene are SGDLS and YYNGEE. The V gene end was trimmed by 4 bases and the J gene end by 1 base; junction bases not matched to a gene: 14. The length of the CDR3 is 18 residues. In nucleotides, the CDR3 is TGTGCCAGCAGCACCCAATTCCTACAGGGGGCGGGGAACACTGAAGCTTTCTTT. This translates into CASSTQFLQGAGNTEAFF.

The chain couples TRBV7-9 to TRBJ1-1; D gene ambiguous. V gave up 0 bases and J gave up 10 bases, with 15 bases separating them. This CDR3 comprises 14 residues. CDR1 is SEHNR, CDR2 FQNEAQ, per germline (reference sequence). CDR3 sequence (DNA): TGTGCCAGCAGCTTAGCTATCCGAGGATTGGGAGCTTTCTTT. Translated, it gives CASSLAIRGLGAFF.

The chain is built from TRBV2 and TRBJ1-2; D is ambiguous. Germline V gene lookup returns CDR1 SNHLY and CDR2 FYNNEI. CDR3 length equals 12 residues. The V end lost 3 bases, the J end lost 4 bases, and 6 bases lay between the germline ends. This CDR3 is CASSDGFYGYTF. CDR3 nucleotide sequence: TGTGCCAGCAGTGATGGGTTCTATGGCTACACCTTC.

The V gene is TRBV5-5, the J gene TRBJ1-1; weak D call: TRBD1 (5 bases). This CDR3 has 15 residues. Germline values: CDR1 SGHKS, CDR2 YYEKEE (reference sequence). V dropped 2 bases and J dropped 4 bases, with 15 bases sitting between them. CDR3 sequence (DNA): TGTGCCAGCAGCTTTAGTCGTCAGGGTACCACTGAAGCTTTCTTT. Its protein product is CASSFSRQGTTEAFF.

This chain joins TRBV4-1 and TRBJ1-4, with D unresolved. V was cut by 1 base and J by 8 bases, with 14 bases left in between. Germline CDR1 MGHRA, CDR2 YSYEKL. This CDR3 contains 15 residues. The CDR3 protein is CASSQVRATGEKLFF. In nucleotides, the CDR3 is TGCGCCAGCAGCCAAGTAAGGGCGACCGGCGAAAAACTGTTTTTT.

V and J are TRBV30 and TRBJ2-5; the match to TRBD2 covers 12 bases. There are 16 residues in the CDR3. The V gene end was trimmed by 0 bases and the J gene end by 4 bases; junction bases not matched to a gene: 6. Germline CDR1 is GTSNPN and CDR2 is SVGIG (reference sequence). CDR3 DNA sequence: TGTGCCTGGAGTGTACTGCTAGCGGGAGGGCGAGAGACCCAGTACTTC. The encoded protein is CAWSVLLAGGRETQYF. Together with reference TRBV30 and TRBJ2-5, the CDR3 gives the full variable domain: SQTIHQWPATLVQPVGSPLSLECTVEGTSNPNLYWYRQAAGRGLQLLFYSVGIGQISSEVPQNLSASRPQDRQFILSSKKLLLSDSGFYLCAWSVLLAGGRETQYFGPGTRLLVL.

CDR3 in DNA: TGCGCCAGCAGTGTGGGGGGGGGCCCCTCCTACGAGCAGTACTTC. Residues: CASSVGGGPSYEQYF. The chain is built from TRBV10-1 and TRBJ2-7, with D tentatively TRBD2 (7 bases). V was cut by 4 bases and J by 0 bases, with 13 bases left in between. Germline loops: CDR1 WNHNN, CDR2 SYGVQD (reference sequence). The CDR3 consists of 15 residues.

This clone was seen more than once but under ten times. The J gene is TRBJ1-5, the V gene TRBV27; D unresolved. This CDR3 is built from 13 residues. Germline-derived CDR1 and CDR2 are MNHEY and SMNVEV (reference sequence). V shed 6 bases and J shed 0 bases, with 6 bases lying between them. In DNA form, the CDR3 reads TGTGCCAGCAGGGAGTATAGCAATCAGCCCCAGCATTTT. It is translated as CASREYSNQPQHF.